The 9 T cell receptor beta chains below all came from one sample that was sequenced in a study of T cells in localized non-small cell lung cancer. Profiled with immunoSEQ multiplex PCR; TCRdb holds only in-frame clones, not every one. Of 5,000 to 6,500 clones listed, 20% to 25% are singletons. The input for sequencing was lung tumor tissue, taken before any cancer treatment. Receptors were obtained from a female donor over 55 with stage I lung adenocarcinoma.

This clone was observed at least ten times. This rearrangement joins TRBV7-6 to TRBJ2-3; no reliable D call. Germline V gene data show CDR1 as SGHVS and CDR2 as FNYEAQ. V gave up 1 base and J gave up 0 bases, with 11 bases separating them. The CDR3 has 16 residues. CDR3 DNA sequence: TGTGCCAGCAGCTTAGTGGCCCTCCTTAGCACAGATACGCAGTATTTT. Amino acid sequence: CASSLVALLSTDTQYF.

There are a few counts of this clone. V and J are TRBV6-8 and TRBJ1-5; the D is unclear. This CDR3 has 12 amino acids. Germline CDR1 is MNHGY and CDR2 is SAAAGT. Trimming left V 5 bases short and J 5 bases short, with 7 bases between. CDR3 amino acids: CASSDKDQPQHF. The CDR3 DNA reads TGTGCCAGCAGTGATAAGGATCAGCCCCAGCATTTT.

This clone turned up a few times. The chain recombines TRBV6-8 with TRBJ2-5; TRBD2 might be the D (6 bases). Trimming cost V 5 bases and J 2 bases, with 15 bases left between them. Germline CDR1 reads MNHGY; CDR2 reads SAAAGT. This CDR3 comprises 15 residues. The CDR3 region has the DNA TGTGCCAGCAGTGCGACCGGGACTCCTCAAGAGACCCAGTACTTC. This sequence encodes CASSATGTPQETQYF.

The genes are TRBV19 and TRBJ2-5; D gene unclear. CDR1 is LNHDA, CDR2 SQIVND, per germline (reference sequence). The CDR3 length is 11 residues. The V gene lost 5 bases and the J gene lost 5 bases, with 6 bases spanning the gap. The CDR3 sequence is CASSEMETQYF. In DNA, the CDR3 is TGTGCCAGTAGTGAGATGGAGACCCAGTACTTC.

This clone was detected only a few times. V gene TRBV6-8 combines with J gene TRBJ1-1, with a possible D match to TRBD1 (5 bases). Looked up from germline, CDR1 is MNHGY and CDR2 is SAAAGT. The CDR3 sequence is 13 residues long. V lost 5 bases to trimming and J lost 5 bases, with 12 bases between them. The CDR3 DNA reads as TGTGCCAGCAGTCAGGGAGGGAGAACTGAAGCTTTCTTT. As protein: CASSQGGRTEAFF.

This clone has just a few counts. The rearrangement uses TRBV11-3 and TRBJ2-1; 8 positions match TRBD1. J lost 6 bases, V lost 5 bases, and 9 bases had no gene match. CDR1 and CDR2 (germline): SGHNT, YENEEA. This CDR3 region has 15 residues. CDR3 sequence: CASSPGQVRGNEQFF. As DNA, the CDR3 is TGTGCCAGCAGCCCGGGACAGGTGAGGGGCAATGAGCAGTTCTTC.

V and J are TRBV28 and TRBJ1-4; the D is unclear. Germline V gene lookup returns CDR1 MDHEN and CDR2 SYDVKM. V was clipped by 5 bases and J by 7 bases, with 11 bases between them. There are 13 residues in the CDR3. CDR3 residues: CASSPPGGEKLFF. The CDR3 nucleotides read TGTGCCAGCAGTCCCCCAGGTGGTGAAAAACTGTTTTTT.

This clone was detected only a few times. The chain uses TRBV28 and TRBJ2-7, with 8 bases aligning to TRBD1. Germline CDR1 MDHEN, CDR2 SYDVKM. This CDR3 is built from 15 residues. After removal of 5 bases from V and 2 bases from J, the junction contained 8 bases not matched to a gene. In nucleotides, the CDR3 is TGTGCCAGCAGTACACCGGGACAGGCGGCCTACGAGCAGTACTTC. Encoded protein: CASSTPGQAAYEQYF. The full variable domain, in which reference TRBV28 and TRBJ2-7 provide the parts outside the CDR3, is DVKVTQSSRYLVKRTGEKVFLECVQDMDHENMFWYRQDPGLGLRLIYFSYDVKMKEKGDIPEGYSVSREKKERFSLILESASTNQTSMYLCASSTPGQAAYEQYFGPGTRLTVT.

This clone ranks as medium-sized (0.01 to 0.1%). The gene calls are TRBV6-8 and TRBJ1-3, with 8 bases aligning to TRBD1. CDR1 and CDR2 from the germline V gene are MNHGY and SAAAGT. The CDR3 runs to 19 residues. V shed 6 bases, J shed 0 bases, and the junction held 16 bases outside the gene matches. The CDR3 sequence: CASSPTLGTGPLSGNTIYF. The CDR3 DNA sequence: TGTGCCAGCAGCCCAACACTCGGGACAGGCCCTCTCTCTGGAAACACCATATATTTT.